This T cell receptor beta chain was recorded in a study of monozygotic twins with inflammatory bowel disease. General study results and limits: Healthy co-twins, by inverse Simpson, had higher TCRbeta diversity than their siblings with IBD. Similarity of repertoires did not differ between concordant and discordant twins, possibly from limited power.

With respect to this clonotype: Its antigen remains unknown.

The CDR3 is 12 residues long. Per the germline V gene, CDR1 is SGHTA and CDR2 is FQGNSA. Template switching incorporated UMIs with a 6-nucleotide sample barcode. Reanalyzing the 5' RACE reads, TCRdb keeps one entry per CDR3 protein, without DNA. The data show around 400,000 distinct CDR3 sequences, and the top ten clones hold 2% to 2.5%. The draw for each donor consisted of a single 2.5 ml blood sample. This sequence originates from a human donor with ulcerative colitis or Crohn's disease, or a healthy co-twin of an affected twin (not recorded which). This rearrangement joins TRBV7-2 to TRBJ1-2. Sequenced: blood. CDR3 region: CASSLVGVGYTF.